Listed below are T cell receptor beta chains from one sample, sequenced in a study of blood T cells in healthy people across ages. TCRdb fed the 5' RACE reads into MiXCR, producing one record per CDR3 protein. Altogether some 1.5 million distinct CDR3 sequences are present, about 28% being singletons, with the ten largest covering less than 9.5%. Sample: blood. Receptors originate from a woman aged 25 to 39 in good health. CDR3s include the opening cysteine and the closing phenylalanine or tryptophan. Fields, in order: D gene, clone size, V gene, J gene, CDR3 DNA, CDR3 protein. A D gene is named only where the DNA matches it firmly. Size values are once, few and many counts, or a class for expanded clones, and some rows have none.

D: .
size: many
V: TRBV29-1
J: TRBJ1-1
DNA: TGCAGCGTCGCCGGACAGTACACTGAAGCTTTCTTT
CDR3: CSVAGQYTEAFF

D: .
size: .
V: TRBV9
J: TRBJ2-4
DNA: TGTGCCAGCAGCGTAACTACCTCGACTAGTCCCAATGAGCAGTACTTC
CDR3: CASSVTTSTSPNEQYF

D: .
size: .
V: TRBV27
J: TRBJ2-3
DNA: TGTGCCAGTAGTTTATGGTGGGAGAGAGGGACAGATACGCAGTATTTT
CDR3: CASSLWWERGTDTQYF

D: TRBD1
size: .
V: TRBV5-1
J: TRBJ1-6
DNA: TGCGCCAGCAGCACCAGGACAGGGGGCGTGCAGAATTCACCCCTCCACTTT
CDR3: CASSTRTGGVQNSPLHF

D: TRBD2
size: many
V: TRBV15
J: TRBJ2-5
DNA: TGTGCCACCAGACGACTAGCGGGGGCGACCGGGGAGACCCAGTACTTC
CDR3: CATRRLAGATGETQYF

D: TRBD2
size: many
V: TRBV7-9
J: TRBJ2-4
DNA: TGTGCCAGCAGCTTACATGGTACTAGCGGGAGAGGAGACATTCAGTACTTC
CDR3: CASSLHGTSGRGDIQYF

D: TRBD1
size: .
V: TRBV4-3
J: TRBJ1-4
DNA: TGCGCCAGCAGCCATGACAGGGCTACTAATGAAAAACTGTTTTTT
CDR3: CASSHDRATNEKLFF

D: .
size: many
V: TRBV29-1
J: TRBJ1-2
DNA: TGCAGCGTCGTGGACACGAATGGCTACACCTTC
CDR3: CSVVDTNGYTF

D: .
size: .
V: TRBV2
J: TRBJ1-4
DNA: TGTGCCAGTAAAGGCCGTCACACCTCAACTAATGAAAAACTGTTTTTT
CDR3: CASKGRHTSTNEKLFF

D: TRBD1
size: .
V: TRBV10-1
J: TRBJ1-5
DNA: TGCGCCAGCAGGCAGGCAGGGGGTAGCAATCAGCCCCAGCATTTT
CDR3: CASRQAGGSNQPQHF

D: TRBD2
size: many
V: TRBV7-3
J: TRBJ2-1
DNA: TGTGCCAGCAGCCTGGGACTAGCGGGGGGAAGAGGGTACAATGAGCAGTTCTTC
CDR3: CASSLGLAGGRGYNEQFF

D: TRBD2
size: .
V: TRBV5-6
J: TRBJ2-5
DNA: TGTGCCAGCAGCTTTGCGGGAGCCAGGTACCAGGAGACCCAGTACTTC
CDR3: CASSFAGARYQETQYF

D: .
size: .
V: TRBV12-3/TRBV12-4
J: TRBJ1-2
DNA: TGTGCCAGCAGTGACACGGACGGGGGGCTCATCTATGGCTACACCTTC
CDR3: CASSDTDGGLIYGYTF

D: .
size: few
V: TRBV27
J: TRBJ2-3
DNA: TGTGCCAGCAAAGGCAGGGGCACAGATACGCAGTATTTT
CDR3: CASKGRGTDTQYF

D: TRBD2
size: few
V: TRBV6-5
J: TRBJ2-1
DNA: TGTGCCAGCAGTTATATCATGTATAGCGGGAGGGGCGATGAGCAGTTCTTC
CDR3: CASSYIMYSGRGDEQFF

D: TRBD2
size: .
V: TRBV20-1
J: TRBJ2-1
DNA: TGCAGCGGTCGTGGCGGGGGGACATACAATGAGCAGTTCTTC
CDR3: CSGRGGGTYNEQFF

D: .
size: many
V: TRBV20-1
J: TRBJ2-5
DNA: TGCAGTGCTAGAGATTCAGTTCCCGAGACCCAGTACTTC
CDR3: CSARDSVPETQYF

D: TRBD1
size: few
V: TRBV5-5
J: TRBJ2-5
DNA: TGTGCCAGCAGCCCAACCAGGACAGGAACCTACCAAGAGACCCAGTACTTC
CDR3: CASSPTRTGTYQETQYF

D: .
size: .
V: TRBV3-1
J: TRBJ1-2
DNA: TGTGCCAGCAGCCAAGATGGGCAGCCCCAGTTTGGCTACACCTTC
CDR3: CASSQDGQPQFGYTF

D: .
size: many
V: TRBV4-1
J: TRBJ2-7
DNA: TGCGCCAGCAGCCAATCTGCTGCGGGGGCCTTTTACGAGCAGTACTTC
CDR3: CASSQSAAGAFYEQYF

D: TRBD1
size: .
V: TRBV24-1
J: TRBJ2-7
DNA: TGTGCCACCAGTGACCCTGACAGGGGAGGCTCCTACGAGCAGTACTTC
CDR3: CATSDPDRGGSYEQYF

D: TRBD2
size: few
V: TRBV7-2
J: TRBJ2-3
DNA: TGTGCCAGCAGCTTAGCGCGGTGGGAGCGGGGGGGCATCGCAGATACGCAGTATTTT
CDR3: CASSLARWERGGIADTQYF

D: .
size: .
V: TRBV28
J: TRBJ2-2
DNA: TGTGCCAGCACTGGGAGCTGGAGGCCGAAAGGCGGGGAGCTGTTTTTT
CDR3: CASTGSWRPKGGELFF

D: .
size: few
V: TRBV18
J: TRBJ2-3
DNA: TGTGCCAGCTCCCAGTCTTACACAGATACGCAGTATTTT
CDR3: CASSQSYTDTQYF

D: TRBD1
size: many
V: TRBV29-1
J: TRBJ2-7
DNA: TGCAGCGTTGCCCCACAGGGGACCCACGAGCAGTACTTC
CDR3: CSVAPQGTHEQYF

D: .
size: few
V: TRBV5-5
J: TRBJ1-2
DNA: TGTGCCAGCCGTTTCGATGGCACAGGCTATGGCTACACCTTC
CDR3: CASRFDGTGYGYTF

D: TRBD2
size: .
V: TRBV20-1
J: TRBJ2-5
DNA: TGCAGTGCTAGAGAGAGCGGGAGAGAGACCCAGTACTTC
CDR3: CSARESGRETQYF

D: .
size: .
V: TRBV7-2
J: TRBJ2-2
DNA: TGTGCCAGCAGCTTAGAGTTCGTGAAGGGCACCGGGGAGCTGTTTTTT
CDR3: CASSLEFVKGTGELFF

D: .
size: few
V: TRBV6-6
J: TRBJ1-1
DNA: TGTGCCAGCACGTTCGGAGTAACTGAAGCTTTCTTT
CDR3: CASTFGVTEAFF

D: TRBD2
size: few
V: TRBV11-2
J: TRBJ2-7
DNA: TGTGCCAGCAGCGCAGAGGGACTAGCGGTCTACGAGCAGTACTTC
CDR3: CASSAEGLAVYEQYF

D: .
size: .
V: TRBV4-1
J: TRBJ1-6
DNA: TGTGCCAGTTGCCAACGGGCAGGGATGGATTCACCCCCCCACTTT
CDR3: CASCQRAGMDSPPHF

D: .
size: .
V: TRBV6-6
J: TRBJ1-2
DNA: TGTGCCAGCAGTTACTCGGACAGCCCCTATCTGCGTGGCTACACCTTC
CDR3: CASSYSDSPYLRGYTF

D: .
size: few
V: TRBV2
J: TRBJ1-6
DNA: TGTGCCAGCAGTGGAAGCCGCTCCTATAATTCACCCCTCCACTTT
CDR3: CASSGSRSYNSPLHF

D: .
size: few
V: TRBV27
J: TRBJ1-4
DNA: TGTGCCAGCAGGACATTGGGGACTAATGAAAAACTGTTTTTT
CDR3: CASRTLGTNEKLFF

D: TRBD2
size: .
V: TRBV7-8
J: TRBJ2-1
DNA: TGTGCCAGCAGCATTAGGGGAGTGGGACTAGCGGTGTACAATGAGCAGTTCTTC
CDR3: CASSIRGVGLAVYNEQFF

D: .
size: many
V: TRBV15
J: TRBJ1-2
DNA: TGTGCCACCAGCAGACGCCGGGTGCAACAATCTAACTATGGCTACACCTTC
CDR3: CATSRRRVQQSNYGYTF

D: .
size: many
V: TRBV5-1
J: TRBJ2-1
DNA: TGCGCCAGCAGCTCGGGACACAGCTCCTACAATGAGCAGTTCTTC
CDR3: CASSSGHSSYNEQFF

D: .
size: .
V: TRBV2
J: TRBJ1-1
DNA: TGTGCCAGCAGTGTGAATGGGGGGCAAAACACTGAAGCTTTCTTT
CDR3: CASSVNGGQNTEAFF

D: .
size: many
V: TRBV2
J: TRBJ2-4
DNA: TGTGCCAGCAGTGACAGGGCTGGAAACATTCAGTACTTC
CDR3: CASSDRAGNIQYF

D: .
size: few
V: TRBV30
J: TRBJ1-1
DNA: TGTGCCTGGAGCCGAAAGTTAGGAAACACTGAAGCTTTCTTT
CDR3: CAWSRKLGNTEAFF

D: TRBD1
size: .
V: TRBV30
J: TRBJ2-2
DNA: TGTGCCTGGAGTGTGGGGACAGGGGGTACCGGGGAGCTGTTTTTT
CDR3: CAWSVGTGGTGELFF

D: TRBD1
size: once
V: TRBV7-8
J: TRBJ2-3
DNA: TGTGCCAGCAGCCCAGACCAGGGGGCGAAAACAGATACGCAGTATTTT
CDR3: CASSPDQGAKTDTQYF

D: TRBD1
size: .
V: TRBV6-5
J: TRBJ2-7
DNA: TGTGCCAGCAGCCCCGGGACAGGGTCCGAGGGGCACGAGCAGTACTTC
CDR3: CASSPGTGSEGHEQYF

D: .
size: .
V: TRBV7-6
J: TRBJ2-4
DNA: TGTGCCAGCAGCTTAGTCACGCACAATGAGCAGTACTTC
CDR3: CASSLVTHNEQYF

D: .
size: .
V: TRBV7-9
J: TRBJ2-7
DNA: TGTGCCAGCAGCTTAGTACTCATACCCTACGAGCAGTACTTC
CDR3: CASSLVLIPYEQYF

D: .
size: .
V: TRBV9
J: TRBJ1-2
DNA: TGTGCCAGCAGCGTAGGGCAGGGCGGTGACTATGGCTACACCTTC
CDR3: CASSVGQGGDYGYTF

D: TRBD1
size: many
V: TRBV7-7
J: TRBJ2-5
DNA: TGTGCCAGCAGCCGGACAGGGGTTGGGGAGACCCAGTACTTC
CDR3: CASSRTGVGETQYF

D: .
size: few
V: TRBV7-2
J: TRBJ2-5
DNA: TGTGTCAGCAGCTTTGGGGGGACAACCGGGATTGAGACCCAGTACTTC
CDR3: CVSSFGGTTGIETQYF

D: TRBD2
size: many
V: TRBV5-1
J: TRBJ2-1
DNA: TGCGCCAGCAGCAGTACTAGCGTCGGGTCCTACAATGAGCAGTTCTTC
CDR3: CASSSTSVGSYNEQFF

D: .
size: many
V: TRBV7-9
J: TRBJ2-1
DNA: TGTGCCAGCAGCTTAGGTCGGTTTGAGCAGTTCTTC
CDR3: CASSLGRFEQFF

D: .
size: .
V: TRBV7-2
J: TRBJ1-1
DNA: TGTGCCAGCAGCTTACACAGCATGAACACTGAAGCTTTCTTT
CDR3: CASSLHSMNTEAFF

D: .
size: .
V: TRBV5-1
J: TRBJ2-7
DNA: TGCGCCAGCCACCAGGACGGAAGCTCCTACGAGCAGTACTTC
CDR3: CASHQDGSSYEQYF

D: TRBD2
size: .
V: TRBV12-3/TRBV12-4
J: TRBJ2-3
DNA: TGTGCCAGCAGTTCCAGGGGAACTAGCGGGAGAGCCCTAAACACAGATACGCAGTATTTT
CDR3: CASSSRGTSGRALNTDTQYF

D: .
size: .
V: TRBV7-9
J: TRBJ2-1
DNA: TGTGCCGGCAGCTTAGTGGAGAGCTCCTACAATGAGCAGTTCTTC
CDR3: CAGSLVESSYNEQFF

D: TRBD2
size: .
V: TRBV2
J: TRBJ2-2
DNA: TGTGCCAGCAGTGTTAGCGGGCTAAACACCGGGGAGCTGTTTTTT
CDR3: CASSVSGLNTGELFF

D: .
size: .
V: TRBV7-2
J: TRBJ2-3
DNA: TGTGCCAGCAGCCGAAGGGCTAGTGAAACTAGCACAGATACGCAGTATTTT
CDR3: CASSRRASETSTDTQYF

D: TRBD1
size: few
V: TRBV20-1
J: TRBJ1-2
DNA: TGCAGTGCTATGACAGGGGAGAAGAGCTACACCTTC
CDR3: CSAMTGEKSYTF